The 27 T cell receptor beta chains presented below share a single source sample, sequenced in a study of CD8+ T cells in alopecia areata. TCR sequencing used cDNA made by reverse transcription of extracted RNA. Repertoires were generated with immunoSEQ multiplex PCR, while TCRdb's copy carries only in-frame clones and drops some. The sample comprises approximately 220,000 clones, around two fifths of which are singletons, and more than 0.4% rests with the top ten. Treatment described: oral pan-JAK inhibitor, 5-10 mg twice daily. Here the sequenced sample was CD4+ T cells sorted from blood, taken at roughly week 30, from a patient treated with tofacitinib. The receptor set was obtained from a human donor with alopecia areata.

This CDR3 reads CASSVGLSYGYTF. As DNA, the CDR3 is TGTGCCAGCAGCGTAGGGTTGTCCTATGGCTACACCTTC. This chain joins TRBV9 and TRBJ1-2, with D hard to call. V was shortened by 0 bases and J by 4 bases, with 7 bases between the two germline ends. CDR1 and CDR2 from the germline V gene are SGDLS and YYNGEE. This CDR3 region has 13 residues.

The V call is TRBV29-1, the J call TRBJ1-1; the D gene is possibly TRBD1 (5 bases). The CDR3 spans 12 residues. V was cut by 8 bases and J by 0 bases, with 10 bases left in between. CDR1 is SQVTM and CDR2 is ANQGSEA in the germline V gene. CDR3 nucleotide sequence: TGCAGCCTTGGGGCCATGAACACTGAAGCTTTCTTT. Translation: CSLGAMNTEAFF.

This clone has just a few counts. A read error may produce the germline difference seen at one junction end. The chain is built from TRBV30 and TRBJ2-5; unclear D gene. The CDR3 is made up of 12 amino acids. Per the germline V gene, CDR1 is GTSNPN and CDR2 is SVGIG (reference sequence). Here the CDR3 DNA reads TGTGCCTGGAGTGTGATGGAAGAAACCCAGTACTTC. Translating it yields CAWSVMEETQYF.

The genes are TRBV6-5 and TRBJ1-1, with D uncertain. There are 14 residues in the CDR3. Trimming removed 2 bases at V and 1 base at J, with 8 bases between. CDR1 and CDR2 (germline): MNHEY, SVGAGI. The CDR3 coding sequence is TGTGCCAGCAGTTACAACGGCAGGAACACTGAAGCTTTCTTT. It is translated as CASSYNGRNTEAFF.

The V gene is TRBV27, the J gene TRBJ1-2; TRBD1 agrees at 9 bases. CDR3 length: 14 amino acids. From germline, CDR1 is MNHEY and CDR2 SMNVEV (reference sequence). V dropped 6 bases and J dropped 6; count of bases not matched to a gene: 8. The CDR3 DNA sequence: TGTGCCAGCAGCAACAGGGGGCTGAGAAATGGCTACACCTTC. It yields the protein CASSNRGLRNGYTF.

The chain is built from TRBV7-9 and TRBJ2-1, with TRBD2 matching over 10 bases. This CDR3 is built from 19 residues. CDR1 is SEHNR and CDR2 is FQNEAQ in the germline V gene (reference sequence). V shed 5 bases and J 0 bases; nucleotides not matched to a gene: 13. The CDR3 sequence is CASSDRLAGISSSYNEQFF. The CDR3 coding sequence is TGTGCCAGCAGCGATCGACTAGCGGGCATTTCGAGCTCCTACAATGAGCAGTTCTTC. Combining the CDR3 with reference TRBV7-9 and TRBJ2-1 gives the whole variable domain DTGVSQNPRHKITKRGQNVTFRCDPISEHNRLYWYRQTLGQGPEFLTYFQNEAQLEKSRLLSDRFSAERPKGSFSTLEIQRTEQGDSAMYLCASSDRLAGISSSYNEQFFGPGTRLTVL.

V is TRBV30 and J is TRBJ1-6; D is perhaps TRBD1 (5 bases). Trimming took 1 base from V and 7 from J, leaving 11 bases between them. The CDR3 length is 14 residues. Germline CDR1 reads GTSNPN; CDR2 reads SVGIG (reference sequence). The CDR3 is CAWSAGTRNSPLHF. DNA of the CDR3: TGTGCCTGGAGTGCCGGGACCAGGAATTCACCCCTCCACTTT.

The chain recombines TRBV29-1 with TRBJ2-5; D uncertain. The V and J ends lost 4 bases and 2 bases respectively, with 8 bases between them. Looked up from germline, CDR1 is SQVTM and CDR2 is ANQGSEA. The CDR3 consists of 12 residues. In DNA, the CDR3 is TGCAGCGTTGTAACCAGGCAAGAGACCCAGTACTTC. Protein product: CSVVTRQETQYF.

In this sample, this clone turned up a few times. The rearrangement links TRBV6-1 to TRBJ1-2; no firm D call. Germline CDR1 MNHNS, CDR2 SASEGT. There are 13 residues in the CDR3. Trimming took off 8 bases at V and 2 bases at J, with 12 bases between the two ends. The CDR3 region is CASANSPNYGYTF. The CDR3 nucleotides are TGTGCCAGCGCGAACAGCCCGAACTATGGCTACACCTTC.

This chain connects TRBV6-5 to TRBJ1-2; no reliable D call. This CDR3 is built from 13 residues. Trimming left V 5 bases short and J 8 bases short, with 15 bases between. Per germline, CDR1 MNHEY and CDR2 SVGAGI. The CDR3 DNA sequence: TGTGCCAGCAGTCCTCCGCGGGGAGAAGGCTACACCTTC. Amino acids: CASSPPRGEGYTF.

The CDR3 region has the DNA TGTGCCAGCAGACTGACAGGGGGTAACGAGCAGTACTTC. Protein: CASRLTGGNEQYF. The V gene is TRBV27, the J gene TRBJ2-7; TRBD1 matches 9 bases. Germline values: CDR1 MNHEY, CDR2 SMNVEV (reference sequence). This CDR3 is built from 13 residues. J gave up 5 bases and V 6 bases, and 5 bases lay outside the gene matches.

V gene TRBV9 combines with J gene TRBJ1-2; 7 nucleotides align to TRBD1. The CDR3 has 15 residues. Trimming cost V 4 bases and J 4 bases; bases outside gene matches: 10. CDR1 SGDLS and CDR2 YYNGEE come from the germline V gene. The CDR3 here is CASSSDRDRLYGYTF. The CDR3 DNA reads TGTGCCAGCAGCTCGGACCGGGACAGACTCTATGGCTACACCTTC.

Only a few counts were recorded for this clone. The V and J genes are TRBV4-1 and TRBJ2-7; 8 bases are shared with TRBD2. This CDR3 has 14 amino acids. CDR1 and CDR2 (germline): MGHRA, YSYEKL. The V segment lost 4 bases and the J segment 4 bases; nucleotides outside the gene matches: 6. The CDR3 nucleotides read TGCGCCAGCAGCCCTAGCGGGCGAAGATACGAGCAGTACTTC. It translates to CASSPSGRRYEQYF.

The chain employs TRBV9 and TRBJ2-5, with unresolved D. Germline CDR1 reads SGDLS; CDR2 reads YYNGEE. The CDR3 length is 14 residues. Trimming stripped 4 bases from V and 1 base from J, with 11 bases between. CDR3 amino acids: CASSTPVGQETQYF. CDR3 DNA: TGTGCCAGCAGCACCCCGGTGGGCCAAGAGACCCAGTACTTC.

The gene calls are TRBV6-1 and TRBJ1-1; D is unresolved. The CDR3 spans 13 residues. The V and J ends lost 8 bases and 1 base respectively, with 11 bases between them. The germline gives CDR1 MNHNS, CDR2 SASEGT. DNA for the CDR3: TGTGCCAGCGCGAGGTTGGCGAACACTGAAGCTTTCTTT. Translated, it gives CASARLANTEAFF.

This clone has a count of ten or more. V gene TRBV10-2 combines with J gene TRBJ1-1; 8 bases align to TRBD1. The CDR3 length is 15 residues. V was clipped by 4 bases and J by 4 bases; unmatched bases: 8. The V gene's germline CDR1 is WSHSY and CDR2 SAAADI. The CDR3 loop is CASSGQGSRGTEAFF. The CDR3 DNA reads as TGCGCCAGCAGTGGACAGGGGAGCAGGGGCACTGAAGCTTTCTTT.

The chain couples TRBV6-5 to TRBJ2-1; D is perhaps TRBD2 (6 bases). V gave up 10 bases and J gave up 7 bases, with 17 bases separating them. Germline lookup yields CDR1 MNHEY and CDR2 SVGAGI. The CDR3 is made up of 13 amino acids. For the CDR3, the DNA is TGTGCCACCCGACTTGGGAGGCATAATGAGCAGTTCTTC. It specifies CATRLGRHNEQFF.

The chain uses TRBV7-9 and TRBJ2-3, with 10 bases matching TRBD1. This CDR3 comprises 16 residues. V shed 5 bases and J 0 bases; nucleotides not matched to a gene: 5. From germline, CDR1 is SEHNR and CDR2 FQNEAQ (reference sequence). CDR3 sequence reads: CASSPDRGRSTDTQYF. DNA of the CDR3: TGTGCCAGCAGCCCCGACAGGGGGCGAAGCACAGATACGCAGTATTTT.

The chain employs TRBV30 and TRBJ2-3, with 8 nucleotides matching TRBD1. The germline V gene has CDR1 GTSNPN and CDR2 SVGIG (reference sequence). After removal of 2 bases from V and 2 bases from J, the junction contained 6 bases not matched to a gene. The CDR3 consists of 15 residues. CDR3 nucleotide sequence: TGTGCCTGGAGTCCGGGACAGGACACCACAGATACGCAGTATTTT. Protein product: CAWSPGQDTTDTQYF. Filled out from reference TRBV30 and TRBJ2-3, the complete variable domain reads SQTIHQWPATLVQPVGSPLSLECTVEGTSNPNLYWYRQAAGRGLQLLFYSVGIGQISSEVPQNLSASRPQDRQFILSSKKLLLSDSGFYLCAWSPGQDTTDTQYFGPGTRLTVL.

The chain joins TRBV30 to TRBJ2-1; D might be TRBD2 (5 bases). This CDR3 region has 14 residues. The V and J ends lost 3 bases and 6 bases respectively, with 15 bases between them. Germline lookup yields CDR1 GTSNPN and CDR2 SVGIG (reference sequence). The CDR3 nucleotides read TGTGCCTGGAGAGAGCGGACGGTATCCAATGAGCAGTTCTTC. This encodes CAWRERTVSNEQFF. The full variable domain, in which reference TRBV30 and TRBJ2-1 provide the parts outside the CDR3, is SQTIHQWPATLVQPVGSPLSLECTVEGTSNPNLYWYRQAAGRGLQLLFYSVGIGQISSEVPQNLSASRPQDRQFILSSKKLLLSDSGFYLCAWRERTVSNEQFFGPGTRLTVL.

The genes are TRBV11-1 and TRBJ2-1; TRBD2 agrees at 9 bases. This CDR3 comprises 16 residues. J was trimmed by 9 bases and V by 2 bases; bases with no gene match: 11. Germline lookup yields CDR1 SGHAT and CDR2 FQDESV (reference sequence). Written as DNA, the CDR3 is TGTGCCAGCAGCTTAACCCTTAGCGGGAGCTGGGGTGAGCAGTTCTTC. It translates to CASSLTLSGSWGEQFF.

The CDR3 bases are TGCAGCGTCATAGGACAGGGGACCGGATCGGGTGCGTACGAGCAGTACTTC. It is translated as CSVIGQGTGSGAYEQYF. The chain links TRBV29-1 to TRBJ2-7; 9 bases fit TRBD1. V lost 6 bases and J lost 4; bases outside the gene matches: 19. The CDR3 loop spans 17 amino acids. CDR1 is SQVTM and CDR2 is ANQGSEA in the germline V gene.

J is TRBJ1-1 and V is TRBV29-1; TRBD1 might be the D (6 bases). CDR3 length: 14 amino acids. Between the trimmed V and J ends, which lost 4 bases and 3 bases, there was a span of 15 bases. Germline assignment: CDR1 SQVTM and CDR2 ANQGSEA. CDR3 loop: CSVGGTWSDTEAFF. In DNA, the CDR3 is TGCAGCGTTGGTGGGACATGGAGCGACACTGAAGCTTTCTTT.

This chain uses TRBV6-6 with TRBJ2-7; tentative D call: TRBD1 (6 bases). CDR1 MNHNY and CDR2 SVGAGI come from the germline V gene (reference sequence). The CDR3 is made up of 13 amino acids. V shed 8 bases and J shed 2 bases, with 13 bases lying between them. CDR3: CASYDWDTYEQYF. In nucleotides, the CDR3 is TGTGCCAGCTACGATTGGGACACCTACGAGCAGTACTTC.

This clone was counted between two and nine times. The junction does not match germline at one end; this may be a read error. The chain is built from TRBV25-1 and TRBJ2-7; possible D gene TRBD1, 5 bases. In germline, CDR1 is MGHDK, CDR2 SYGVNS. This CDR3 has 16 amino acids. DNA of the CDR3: TGTGCCAGCAGTGAATATAATGGCAGGGAATCCTCCGAGCAGTACTTC. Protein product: CASSEYNGRESSEQYF.

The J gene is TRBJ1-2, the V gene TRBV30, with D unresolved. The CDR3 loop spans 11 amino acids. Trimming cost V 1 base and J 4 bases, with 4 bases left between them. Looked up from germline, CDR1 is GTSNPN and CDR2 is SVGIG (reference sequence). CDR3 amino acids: CAWSAVYGYTF. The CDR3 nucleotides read TGTGCCTGGAGTGCCGTCTATGGCTACACCTTC.

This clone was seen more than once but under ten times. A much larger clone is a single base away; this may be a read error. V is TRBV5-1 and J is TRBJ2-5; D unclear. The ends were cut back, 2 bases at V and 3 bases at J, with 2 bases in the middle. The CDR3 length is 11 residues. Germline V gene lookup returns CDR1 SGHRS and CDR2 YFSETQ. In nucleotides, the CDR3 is TGCGCCAGCAGCTTTGAAGAGACCCAGTACTTC. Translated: CASSFEETQYF.